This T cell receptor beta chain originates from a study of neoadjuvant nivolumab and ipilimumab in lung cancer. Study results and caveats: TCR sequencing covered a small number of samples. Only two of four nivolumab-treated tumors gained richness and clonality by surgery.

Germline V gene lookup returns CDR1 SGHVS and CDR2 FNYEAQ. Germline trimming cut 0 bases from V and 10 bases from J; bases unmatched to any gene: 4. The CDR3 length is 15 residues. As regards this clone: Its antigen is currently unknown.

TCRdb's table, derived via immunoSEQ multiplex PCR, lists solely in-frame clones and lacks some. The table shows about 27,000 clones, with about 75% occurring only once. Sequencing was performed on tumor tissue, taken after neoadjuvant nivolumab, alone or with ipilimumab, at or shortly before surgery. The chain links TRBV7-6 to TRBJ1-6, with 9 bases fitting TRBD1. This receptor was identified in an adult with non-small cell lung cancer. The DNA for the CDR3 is TGTGCCAGCAGCTTAGCCGGGGACAGGGTGTCACCCCTCCACTTT. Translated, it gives CASSLAGDRVSPLHF.